Each of the 21 T cell receptor beta chains below was sequenced from the same sample in a study of blood T cell repertoires in COVID-19. Only in-frame clones appear in the TCRdb table, and some are missing; sequencing was by immunoSEQ multiplex PCR. The table records about 110,000 clones, around 80% of them present only once. The sequencing sample was made of peripheral blood. The source of these receptors is a human donor in a cohort sampled during active or convalescent COVID-19.

This clone was detected a few times. The rearrangement joins TRBV27 to TRBJ2-3, with 9 bases fitting TRBD2. The germline V gene encodes CDR1 MNHEY and CDR2 SMNVEV (reference sequence). The CDR3 has 14 residues. V trimming: 5 bases; J trimming: 6 bases; junction bases outside the gene matches: 6. The CDR3 protein is CASSLAGGLDTQYF. CDR3 sequence (DNA): TGTGCCAGCAGTCTTGCGGGAGGGTTGGATACGCAGTATTTT.

The V gene is TRBV6-2 or TRBV6-3, the J gene TRBJ1-2, with 7 bases that match TRBD1. The CDR3 runs to 14 residues. Germline lookup yields CDR1 MNHEY and CDR2 SVGEGT. The V and J ends lost 5 bases and 4 bases, in that order; junction bases with no gene match: 7. The CDR3 loop is CASSRPGQSYGYTF. The CDR3 DNA sequence: TGTGCCAGCAGTAGACCGGGACAGAGCTATGGCTACACCTTC.

This rearrangement joins TRBV7-6 to TRBJ2-5; tentatively, D is TRBD2 (5 bases). With 5 bases removed from V and 5 bases from J, the gap between germline ends came to 9 bases. The CDR3 length is 12 residues. The germline gives CDR1 SGHVS, CDR2 FNYEAQ. CDR3 sequence (DNA): TGTGCCAGCAGCATAACGGGGGAGACCCAGTACTTC. Translating it yields CASSITGETQYF.

The chain has TRBV7-9 and TRBJ2-3; 12 nucleotides line up with TRBD2. The V gene end was trimmed by 5 bases and the J gene end by 2 bases; junction bases not matched to a gene: 2. Per the germline V gene, CDR1 is SEHNR and CDR2 is FQNEAQ (reference sequence). The CDR3 covers 15 residues. The CDR3: CASSRTSGNTDTQYF. DNA of the CDR3: TGTGCCAGCAGCCGGACTAGCGGGAACACAGATACGCAGTATTTT.

CDR3 in amino acids: CASSEELLAGGRETQYF. DNA of the CDR3: TGCGCCAGCAGCGAGGAATTACTAGCGGGGGGTAGAGAGACCCAGTACTTC. J is TRBJ2-5 and V is TRBV4-3; TRBD2 matches at 12 bases. The CDR3 has 17 amino acids. Germline V CDR1 and CDR2: LGHNA, YSLEER. Trimming cost V 5 bases and J 4 bases; bases outside gene matches: 11.

This clone occurred once. The chain combines TRBV5-1 with TRBJ1-2, with TRBD1 as a possible D gene (6 bases). CDR3 size: 16 residues. The germline CDR1 and CDR2 sequences are SGHRS and YFSETQ. V lost 0 bases and J 5 bases, leaving 17 bases between the germline ends. CDR3 region: CASSLEAGASSYGYTF. In DNA, the CDR3 is TGCGCCAGCAGCTTGGAGGCGGGGGCTTCTTCATATGGCTACACCTTC.

The chain uses TRBV25-1 and TRBJ1-1; tentative D call: TRBD1 (5 bases). Germline CDR1 is MGHDK and CDR2 is SYGVNS. V shed 1 base and J shed 2 bases, with 8 bases lying between them. This CDR3 contains 14 residues. CDR3 sequence (DNA): TGTGCCAGCAGTGAATCGGGGGATAACACTGAAGCTTTCTTT. It specifies CASSESGDNTEAFF.

This chain links TRBV29-1 with TRBJ2-3; the match to TRBD1 covers 7 bases. CDR3 length equals 15 residues. V shed 3 bases and J 2 bases; nucleotides not matched to a gene: 8. The germline V gene encodes CDR1 SQVTM and CDR2 ANQGSEA. CDR3 sequence: CSVDIDRAVTDTQYF. The CDR3, as DNA: TGCAGCGTTGACATTGACAGGGCAGTCACAGATACGCAGTATTTT.

In its sample, this clone was seen a few times. V is TRBV7-2 and J is TRBJ1-2; 7 bases are a match to TRBD1. The CDR3 contains 15 residues. V trimming: 4 bases; J trimming: 0 bases; junction bases outside the gene matches: 5. Germline lookup yields CDR1 SGHTA and CDR2 FQGNSA. The CDR3 DNA sequence: TGTGCCAGCAGCTCCCGACAGGGAGCTAACTATGGCTACACCTTC. Translation: CASSSRQGANYGYTF.

The chain uses TRBV6-4 and TRBJ2-1; a possible D gene is TRBD1 (6 bases). The CDR3 covers 15 residues. The germline gives CDR1 MRHNA, CDR2 SNTAGT. V lost 3 bases and J lost 1, with 10 bases in between. The CDR3 is CASSEGGRSYNEQFF. As DNA, the CDR3 is TGTGCCAGCAGTGAAGGGGGACGGTCCTACAATGAGCAGTTCTTC.

The V and J genes are TRBV28 and TRBJ1-2; D call uncertain. CDR1 and CDR2 (germline): MDHEN, SYDVKM. V lost 6 bases and J 7 bases, leaving 12 bases between the germline ends. This CDR3 spans 12 amino acids. In DNA form, the CDR3 reads TGTGCCAGCAGCCCCATCGGTATTGGCTACACCTTC. Its protein product is CASSPIGIGYTF.

The chain couples TRBV6-5 to TRBJ2-4; 7 bases align to TRBD1. J was trimmed by 1 base and V by 4 bases; bases with no gene match: 1. The germline V gene encodes CDR1 MNHEY and CDR2 SVGAGI. The CDR3 consists of 14 residues. This chain's CDR3 is CASSLGQAKNIQYF. The DNA for the CDR3 is TGTGCCAGCAGTTTGGGACAGGCCAAAAACATTCAGTACTTC.

V is TRBV5-6 and J is TRBJ2-7, with D perhaps TRBD2 (6 bases). The CDR3 is 17 residues long. CDR1 and CDR2 from the germline V gene are SGHDT and YYEEEE. V was trimmed by 0 bases and J by 3 bases, leaving 19 bases between them. The CDR3 sequence: CASSLVGAGPTYYEQYF. CDR3 DNA sequence: TGTGCCAGCAGCTTGGTAGGTGCGGGGCCGACCTACTACGAGCAGTACTTC.

The chain is built from TRBV19 and TRBJ2-7; TRBD1 might be the D (6 bases). V lost 5 bases to trimming and J lost 3 bases, with 14 bases between them. CDR1 LNHDA and CDR2 SQIVND come from the germline V gene (reference sequence). The CDR3 has 14 amino acids. CDR3 region: CASSETGEYYEQYF. In DNA, the CDR3 is TGTGCCAGTAGTGAGACAGGTGAATACTACGAGCAGTACTTC.

V and J are TRBV5-5 and TRBJ1-1, with D maybe TRBD1 (5 bases). Trimming cost V 4 bases and J 4 bases, with 14 bases left between them. CDR1 is SGHKS and CDR2 is YYEKEE in the germline V gene (reference sequence). The CDR3 covers 14 residues. CDR3 coding DNA: TGTGCCAGCAGCCACGGGGGTTTGAGCACTGAAGCTTTCTTT. It specifies CASSHGGLSTEAFF. Drawing the rest from reference TRBV5-5 and TRBJ1-1, the complete variable domain is DAGVTQSPTHLIKTRGQQVTLRCSPISGHKSVSWYQQVLGQGPQFIFQYYEKEERGRGNFPDRFSARQFPNYSSELNVNALLLGDSALYLCASSHGGLSTEAFFGQGTRLTVV.

The chain uses TRBV2 and TRBJ1-5; 8 bases match TRBD1. The CDR3 covers 15 residues. V trimming: 6 bases; J trimming: 12 bases; junction bases outside the gene matches: 16. Germline V lookup: CDR1 SNHLY, CDR2 FYNNEI. The CDR3 DNA reads as TGTGCCAGCAGGCTAAGCTATCAGGGGGCGGGGTTCCAGCATTTT. Residues: CASRLSYQGAGFQHF.

The CDR3 protein is CASDKGQGGGYTF. DNA of the CDR3: TGTGCCAGCGACAAGGGACAGGGAGGTGGCTACACCTTC. The rearrangement uses TRBV2 and TRBJ1-2, with 9 positions matching TRBD1. Germline V gives CDR1 SNHLY, CDR2 FYNNEI. This CDR3 region has 13 residues. Germline trimming cut 8 bases from V and 7 bases from J; bases unmatched to any gene: 8.

The chain recombines TRBV6-2 or TRBV6-3 with TRBJ1-5, with no clear D. Trimming pared 2 bases from V and 3 bases from J, leaving 8 bases between. The CDR3 totals 14 residues. Germline V gene data show CDR1 as MNHEY and CDR2 as SVGEGT. CDR3 nucleotide sequence: TGTGCCAGCAGTTACCTGAGCACCAATCAGCCCCAGCATTTT. It yields the protein CASSYLSTNQPQHF.

This clone was detected once. The chain is built from TRBV19 and TRBJ2-2; 8 nucleotides align to TRBD1. The CDR3 consists of 15 residues. V lost 5 bases, J lost 5 bases, and 7 bases stayed unmatched. Germline loops: CDR1 LNHDA, CDR2 SQIVND (reference sequence). The CDR3 region is CASSHGQGRTGELFF. CDR3 bases: TGTGCCAGTAGTCATGGACAGGGACGGACCGGGGAGCTGTTTTTT.

The V and J genes are TRBV15 and TRBJ1-2; 9 bases map to TRBD1. Germline CDR1 reads LNHNV; CDR2 reads YYDKDF (reference sequence). This CDR3 is 15 amino acids long. V dropped 5 bases and J dropped 4; count of bases not matched to a gene: 8. DNA of the CDR3: TGTGCCACCAGCGACGGGACAGGGATTCTCTATGGCTACACCTTC. This encodes CATSDGTGILYGYTF.

The V call is TRBV7-9, the J call TRBJ2-5, with D possibly TRBD1 on 5 matching bases. With 1 base removed from V and 5 bases from J, the gap between germline ends came to 14 bases. The germline V gene has CDR1 SEHNR and CDR2 FQNEAQ (reference sequence). This CDR3 has 15 amino acids. As DNA, the CDR3 is TGTGCCAGCAGCTTAGGGGGCGGCCCCTCCGAGACCCAGTACTTC. Amino acids: CASSLGGGPSETQYF.